Described below is a single T cell receptor (beta chain) sequence and its context. Germline V CDR1 and CDR2: MDHEN, SYDVKM. The V end lost 3 bases, the J end lost 8 bases, and 22 bases lay between the germline ends. This CDR3 comprises 16 residues. This record comes from a study of blood T cell repertoires in COVID-19. On the study more broadly: Samples representing acute and convalescent COVID-19 were sourced from the United States, Italy and Spain. Sample material is recorded as cDNA or gDNA derived from T cells, B-cell-depleted T cells, or PBMCs.

Original processing notes: Nucleated cell number was recorded as an estimate derived from reference gene primer amplification. Assay: immunoSEQ multiplex PCR; the TCRdb copy retains only in-frame clones and omits some. V, J and clone size are taken as reported in that table, and D and trimming were inferred from the DNA itself. The sample lists fewer than 120,000 clones, more than 75% occurring once. The chain carries TRBV28 and TRBJ1-2; D is perhaps TRBD1 (6 bases). The TCR originated in a woman in her fifties or sixties with acute or convalescent COVID-19. Material for sequencing was peripheral blood. The CDR3 nucleotides read TGTGCCAGCAGTTTCCATAGAGGGGAACAGGGAACAGGCTACACCTTC. Its protein product is CASSFHRGEQGTGYTF.